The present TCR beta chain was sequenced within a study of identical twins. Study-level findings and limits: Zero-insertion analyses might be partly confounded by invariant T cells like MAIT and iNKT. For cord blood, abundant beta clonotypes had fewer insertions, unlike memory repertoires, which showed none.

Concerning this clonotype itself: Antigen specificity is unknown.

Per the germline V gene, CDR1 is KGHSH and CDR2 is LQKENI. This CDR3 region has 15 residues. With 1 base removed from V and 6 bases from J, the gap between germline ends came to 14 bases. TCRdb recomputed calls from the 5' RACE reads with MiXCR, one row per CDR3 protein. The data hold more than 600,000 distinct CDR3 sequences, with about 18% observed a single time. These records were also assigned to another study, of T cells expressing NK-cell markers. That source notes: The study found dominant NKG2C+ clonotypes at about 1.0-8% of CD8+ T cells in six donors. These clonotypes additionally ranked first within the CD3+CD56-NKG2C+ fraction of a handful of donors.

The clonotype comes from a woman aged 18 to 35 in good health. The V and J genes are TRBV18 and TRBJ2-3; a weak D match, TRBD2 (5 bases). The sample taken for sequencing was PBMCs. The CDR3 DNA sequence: TGTGCCAGCTCACCACATGTCCTAGCACGGGATACGCAGTATTTT. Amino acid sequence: CASSPHVLARDTQYF.